The 12 T cell receptor beta chains below were found in one sample sequenced in a study of neoadjuvant anti-PD-1 for oral cavity cancer. The table came from immunoSEQ multiplex PCR; TCRdb's copy has only in-frame clones and leaves some out. The top ten hold around 3.7% of the sample, which has some 70,000 clones, approximately 84% seen once. The sample's time point: after neoadjuvant nivolumab, at surgical resection. Sequenced material: PBMCs, taken after nivolumab (anti-PD-1) treatment. These receptors came from a person between 40 and 79 years old with oral cavity squamous cell carcinoma.

The genes are TRBV19 and TRBJ1-4; 7 nucleotides align to TRBD1. This CDR3 spans 16 amino acids. Unmatched junction bases numbered 7, after V lost 6 bases and J lost 0 bases. Germline V CDR1 and CDR2: LNHDA, SQIVND (reference sequence). CDR3 residues: CASSTGTDPTNEKLFF. The DNA for the CDR3 is TGTGCCAGTAGCACCGGGACAGACCCAACTAATGAAAAACTGTTTTTT.

This chain joins TRBV19 and TRBJ2-1, with D possibly matching TRBD1 (6 bases). CDR1 and CDR2 (germline): LNHDA, SQIVND (reference sequence). The V end was cut by 1 base, the J end by 7 bases, with 8 bases between. The CDR3 covers 13 residues. DNA of the CDR3: TGTGCCAGTAGTATAGGGACAGTGAATGAGCAGTTCTTC. The encoded protein is CASSIGTVNEQFF.

CDR3: CASIPGTGRDNEQFF. The DNA for the CDR3 is TGTGCCAGCATACCCGGGACAGGGAGGGACAATGAGCAGTTCTTC. This chain uses TRBV27 with TRBJ2-1, with 9 nucleotides matching TRBD1. There are 15 residues in the CDR3. The V segment lost 7 bases and the J segment 5 bases; nucleotides outside the gene matches: 9. Looked up from germline, CDR1 is MNHEY and CDR2 is SMNVEV (reference sequence).

V usage is TRBV6-5 and J usage is TRBJ2-7; TRBD2 might be the D (5 bases). CDR1 MNHEY and CDR2 SVGAGI come from the germline V gene. Trimming removed 6 bases from V and 0 bases from J, with 9 bases in between. The CDR3 has 13 amino acids. The CDR3 reads CASSRTDSYEQYF. The CDR3 bases are TGTGCCAGCAGCCGGACTGACTCCTACGAGCAGTACTTC.

This chain connects TRBV29-1 to TRBJ2-7; D is uncertain. Trimming took off 4 bases at V and 1 base at J, with 8 bases between the two ends. The CDR3 loop spans 12 amino acids. CDR1 SQVTM and CDR2 ANQGSEA come from the germline V gene. In DNA form, the CDR3 reads TGCAGCGTTGTTGACAATTCCTACGAGCAGTACTTC. As protein: CSVVDNSYEQYF.

This chain connects TRBV14 to TRBJ2-5; possibly TRBD1 or TRBD2 for D (5 bases each). Germline V gene data show CDR1 as SGHDN and CDR2 as FVKESK. This CDR3 is built from 12 residues. V lost 4 bases and J lost 5, with 8 bases in between. This CDR3 is CASSRGFETQYF. DNA for the CDR3: TGTGCCAGCAGCCGGGGGTTCGAGACCCAGTACTTC.

This chain joins TRBV30 and TRBJ1-2; TRBD1 agrees at 7 bases. Germline loops: CDR1 GTSNPN, CDR2 SVGIG (reference sequence). The CDR3 covers 16 residues. V lost 1 base and J lost 5; bases outside the gene matches: 13. CDR3 sequence (DNA): TGTGCCTGGAGTGAAACCGGGACAGCCCACGGGTATGGCTACACCTTC. Protein sequence: CAWSETGTAHGYGYTF.

The CDR3 loop is CASSYDEGTEAFF. The CDR3 DNA follows: TGTGCCAGCAGTTACGACGAGGGGACTGAAGCTTTCTTT. The chain couples TRBV6-5 to TRBJ1-1, with a possible D match to TRBD1 (5 bases). CDR3 length equals 13 residues. Germline assignment: CDR1 MNHEY and CDR2 SVGAGI. Between the trimmed V and J ends, which lost 2 bases and 5 bases, there was a span of 9 bases.

The chain is built from TRBV28 and TRBJ2-6; D remains ambiguous. Trimming stripped 0 bases from V and 6 bases from J, with 0 bases between. This CDR3 has 12 residues. CDR1 is MDHEN, CDR2 SYDVKM, per germline. The CDR3 loop is CASSLWANVLTF. CDR3 DNA: TGTGCCAGCAGTTTATGGGCCAACGTCCTGACTTTC. Drawing the rest from reference TRBV28 and TRBJ2-6, the complete variable domain is DVKVTQSSRYLVKRTGEKVFLECVQDMDHENMFWYRQDPGLGLRLIYFSYDVKMKEKGDIPEGYSVSREKKERFSLILESASTNQTSMYLCASSLWANVLTFGAGSRLTVL.

DNA of the CDR3: TGTGCCATCAGTGAGTCGTCCGGGGAGCTGTTTTTT. It translates to CAISESSGELFF. This chain joins TRBV10-3 and TRBJ2-2; D call uncertain. V lost 0 bases to trimming and J lost 6 bases, with 2 bases between them. Germline V gene data show CDR1 as ENHRY and CDR2 as SYGVKD. This CDR3 has 12 amino acids.

The rearrangement uses TRBV29-1 and TRBJ1-3, with TRBD1 matching 10 bases. CDR1 is SQVTM and CDR2 is ANQGSEA in the germline V gene. The CDR3 runs to 14 residues. V gave up 5 bases and J gave up 4 bases; unmatched junction bases: 5. CDR3 bases: TGCAGCGTTCGACGGACAGGGGGAGGAAACACCATATATTTT. It encodes CSVRRTGGGNTIYF.

The gene calls are TRBV28 and TRBJ2-3; TRBD1 matches at 9 bases. The CDR3 covers 17 residues. The V segment lost 2 bases and the J segment 3 bases; nucleotides outside the gene matches: 9. Germline-derived CDR1 and CDR2 are MDHEN and SYDVKM. CDR3 residues: CASSLGGGQGGTDTQYF. The CDR3 DNA reads as TGTGCCAGCAGTTTAGGGGGGGGACAGGGAGGGACAGATACGCAGTATTTT.